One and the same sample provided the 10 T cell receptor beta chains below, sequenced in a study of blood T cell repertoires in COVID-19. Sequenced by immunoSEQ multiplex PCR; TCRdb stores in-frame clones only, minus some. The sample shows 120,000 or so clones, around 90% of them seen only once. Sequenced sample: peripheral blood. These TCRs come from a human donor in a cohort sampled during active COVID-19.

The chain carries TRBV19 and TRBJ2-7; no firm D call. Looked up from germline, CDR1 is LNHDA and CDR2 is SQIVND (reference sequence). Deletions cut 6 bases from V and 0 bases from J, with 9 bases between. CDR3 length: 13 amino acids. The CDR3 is CASRELTSYEQYF. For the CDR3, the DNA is TGTGCCAGTAGGGAGCTGACCTCCTACGAGCAGTACTTC. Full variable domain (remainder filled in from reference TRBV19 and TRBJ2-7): DGGITQSPKYLFRKEGQNVTLSCEQNLNHDAMYWYRQDPGQGLRLIYYSQIVNDFQKGDIAEGYSVSREKKESFPLTVTSAQKNPTAFYLCASRELTSYEQYFGPGTRLTVT.

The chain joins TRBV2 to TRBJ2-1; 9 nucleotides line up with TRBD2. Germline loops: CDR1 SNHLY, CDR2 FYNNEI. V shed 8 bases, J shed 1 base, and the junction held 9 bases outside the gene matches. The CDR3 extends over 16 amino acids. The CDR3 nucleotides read TGTGCCAGCGGGGCAGCGGGAGGCCTATCCTACAATGAGCAGTTCTTC. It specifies CASGAAGGLSYNEQFF.

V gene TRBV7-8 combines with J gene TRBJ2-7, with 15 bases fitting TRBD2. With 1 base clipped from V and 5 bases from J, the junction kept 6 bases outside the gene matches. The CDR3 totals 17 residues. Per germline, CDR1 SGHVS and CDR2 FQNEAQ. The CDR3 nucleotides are TGTGCCAGCAGCTTAGGGACTAGCGGGAGGGCCCCCCACGAGCAGTACTTC. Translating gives CASSLGTSGRAPHEQYF. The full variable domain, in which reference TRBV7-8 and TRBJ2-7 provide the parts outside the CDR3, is GAGVSQSPRYKVAKRGQDVALRCDPISGHVSLFWYQQALGQGPEFLTYFQNEAQLDKSGLPSDRFFAERPEGSVSTLKIQRTQQEDSAVYLCASSLGTSGRAPHEQYFGPGTRLTVT.

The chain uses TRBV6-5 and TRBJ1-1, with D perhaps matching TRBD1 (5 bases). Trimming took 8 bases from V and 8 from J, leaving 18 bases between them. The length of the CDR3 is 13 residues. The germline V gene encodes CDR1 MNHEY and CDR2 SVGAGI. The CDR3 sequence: CASRSGGSREAFF. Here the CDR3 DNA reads TGTGCCAGCCGCTCCGGGGGATCGAGAGAAGCTTTCTTT.

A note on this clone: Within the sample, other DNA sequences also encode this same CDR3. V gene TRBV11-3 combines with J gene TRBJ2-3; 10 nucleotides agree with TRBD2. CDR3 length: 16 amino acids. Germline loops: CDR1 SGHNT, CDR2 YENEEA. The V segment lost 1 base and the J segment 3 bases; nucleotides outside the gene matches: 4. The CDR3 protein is CASSLGLAGATDTQYF. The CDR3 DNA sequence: TGTGCCAGCAGCTTAGGGCTAGCGGGGGCGACAGATACGCAGTATTTT.

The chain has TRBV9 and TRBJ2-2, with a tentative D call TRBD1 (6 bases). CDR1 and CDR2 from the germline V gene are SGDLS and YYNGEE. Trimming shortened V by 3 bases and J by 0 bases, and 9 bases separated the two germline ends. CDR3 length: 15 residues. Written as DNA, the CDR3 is TGTGCCAGCAGCGGACAGGTTGCGAACACCGGGGAGCTGTTTTTT. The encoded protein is CASSGQVANTGELFF.

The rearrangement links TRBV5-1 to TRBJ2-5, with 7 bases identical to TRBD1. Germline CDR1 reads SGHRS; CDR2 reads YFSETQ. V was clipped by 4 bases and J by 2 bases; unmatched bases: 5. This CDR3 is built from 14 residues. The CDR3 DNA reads TGCGCCAGCAGCCTGGGACAGCAACAAGAGACCCAGTACTTC. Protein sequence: CASSLGQQQETQYF. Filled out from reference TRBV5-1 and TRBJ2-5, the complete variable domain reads KAGVTQTPRYLIKTRGQQVTLSCSPISGHRSVSWYQQTPGQGLQFLFEYFSETQRNKGNFPGRFSGRQFSNSRSEMNVSTLELGDSALYLCASSLGQQQETQYFGPGTRLLVL.

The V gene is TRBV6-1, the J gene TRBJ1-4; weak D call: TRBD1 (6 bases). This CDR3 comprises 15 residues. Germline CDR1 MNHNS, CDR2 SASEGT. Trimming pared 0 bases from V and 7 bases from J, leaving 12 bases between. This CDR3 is CASSEAQGAAEKLFF. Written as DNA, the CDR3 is TGTGCCAGCAGTGAAGCACAGGGAGCGGCTGAAAAACTGTTTTTT.

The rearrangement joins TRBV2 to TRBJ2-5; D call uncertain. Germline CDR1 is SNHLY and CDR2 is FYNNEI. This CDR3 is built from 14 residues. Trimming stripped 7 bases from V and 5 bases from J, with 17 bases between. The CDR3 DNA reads TGTGCCAGCACGAGCTACTTGCCAAGTGAGACCCAGTACTTC. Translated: CASTSYLPSETQYF.

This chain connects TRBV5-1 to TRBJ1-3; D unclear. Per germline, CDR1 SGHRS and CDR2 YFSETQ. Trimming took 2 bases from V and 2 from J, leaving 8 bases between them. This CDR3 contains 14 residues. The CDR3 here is CASSFNGAGNTIYF. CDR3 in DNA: TGCGCCAGCAGCTTCAACGGGGCTGGAAACACCATATATTTT.